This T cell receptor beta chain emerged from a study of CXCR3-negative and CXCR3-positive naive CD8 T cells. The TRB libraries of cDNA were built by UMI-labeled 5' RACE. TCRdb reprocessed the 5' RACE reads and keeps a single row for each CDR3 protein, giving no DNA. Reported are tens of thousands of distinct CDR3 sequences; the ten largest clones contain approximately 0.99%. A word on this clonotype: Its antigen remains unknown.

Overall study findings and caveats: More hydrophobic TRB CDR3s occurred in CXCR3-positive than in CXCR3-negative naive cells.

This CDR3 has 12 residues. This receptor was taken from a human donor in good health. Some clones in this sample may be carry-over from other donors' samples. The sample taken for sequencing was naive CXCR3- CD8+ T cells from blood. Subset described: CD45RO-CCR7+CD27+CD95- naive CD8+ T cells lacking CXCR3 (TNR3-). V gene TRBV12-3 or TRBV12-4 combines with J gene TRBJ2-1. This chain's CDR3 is CASSLVYEEQFF.